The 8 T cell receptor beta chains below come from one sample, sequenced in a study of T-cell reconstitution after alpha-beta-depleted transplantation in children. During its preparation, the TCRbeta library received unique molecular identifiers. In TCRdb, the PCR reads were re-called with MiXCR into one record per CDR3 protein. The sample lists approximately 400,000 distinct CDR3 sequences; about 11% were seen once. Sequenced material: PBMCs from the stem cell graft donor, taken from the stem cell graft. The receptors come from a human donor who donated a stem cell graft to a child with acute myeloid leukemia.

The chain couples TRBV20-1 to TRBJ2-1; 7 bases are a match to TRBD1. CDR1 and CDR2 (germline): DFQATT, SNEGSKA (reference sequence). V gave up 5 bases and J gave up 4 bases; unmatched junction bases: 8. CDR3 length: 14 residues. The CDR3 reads CSASDRVSYNEQFF. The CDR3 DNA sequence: TGCAGTGCTTCAGACAGGGTCTCTTACAATGAGCAGTTCTTC.

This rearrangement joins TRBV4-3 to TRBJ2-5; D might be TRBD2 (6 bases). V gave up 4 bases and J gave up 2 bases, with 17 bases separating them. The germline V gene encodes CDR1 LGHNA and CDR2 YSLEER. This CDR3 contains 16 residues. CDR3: CASSPTGVADQETQYF. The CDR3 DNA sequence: TGCGCCAGCAGCCCCACTGGGGTAGCGGATCAAGAGACCCAGTACTTC.

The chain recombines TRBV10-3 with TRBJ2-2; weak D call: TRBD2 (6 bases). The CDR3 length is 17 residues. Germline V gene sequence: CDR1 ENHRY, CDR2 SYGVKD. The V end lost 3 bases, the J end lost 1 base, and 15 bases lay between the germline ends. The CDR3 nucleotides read TGTGCCATCAGTGATGTGGCGGGGACTGGGAACACCGGGGAGCTGTTTTTT. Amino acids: CAISDVAGTGNTGELFF.

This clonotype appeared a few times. This CDR3 reads CASRDRTTNTGELFF. CDR3 coding DNA: TGTGCCAGCCGGGACAGGACTACTAACACCGGGGAGCTGTTTTTT. The gene calls are TRBV27 and TRBJ2-2; 8 bases are shared with TRBD1. Trimming took 8 bases from V and 2 from J; bases not matched to a gene: 7. There are 15 residues in the CDR3. Germline values: CDR1 MNHEY, CDR2 SMNVEV (reference sequence).

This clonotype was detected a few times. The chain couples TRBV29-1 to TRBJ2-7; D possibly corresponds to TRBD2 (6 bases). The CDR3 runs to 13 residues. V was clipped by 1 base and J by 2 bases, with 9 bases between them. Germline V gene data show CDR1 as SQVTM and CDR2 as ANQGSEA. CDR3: CSVEAGDAYEQYF. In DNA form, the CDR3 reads TGCAGCGTTGAAGCGGGAGACGCCTACGAGCAGTACTTC.

CDR3: CASSLTRLAGVEYEQYF. The CDR3 nucleotides are TGTGCCAGCAGCTTAACCCGACTAGCGGGAGTGGAGTACGAGCAGTACTTC. The chain has TRBV7-8 and TRBJ2-7, with 12 bases lining up with TRBD2. The CDR3 loop spans 17 amino acids. J was trimmed by 4 bases and V by 2 bases; bases with no gene match: 9. CDR1 and CDR2 from the germline V gene are SGHVS and FQNEAQ.

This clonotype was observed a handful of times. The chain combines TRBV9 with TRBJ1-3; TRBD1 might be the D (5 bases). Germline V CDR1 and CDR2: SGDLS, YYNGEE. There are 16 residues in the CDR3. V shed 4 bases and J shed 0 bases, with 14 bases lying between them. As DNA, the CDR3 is TGTGCCAGCAGCCGGTCGGGGCTCTACTCTGGAAACACCATATATTTT. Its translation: CASSRSGLYSGNTIYF.

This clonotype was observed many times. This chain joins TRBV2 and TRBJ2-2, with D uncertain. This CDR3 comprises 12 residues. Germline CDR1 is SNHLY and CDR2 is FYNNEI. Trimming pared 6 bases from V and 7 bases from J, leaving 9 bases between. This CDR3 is CASREPVGELFF. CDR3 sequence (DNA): TGTGCCAGCAGGGAGCCAGTCGGGGAGCTGTTTTTT.